This entry describes one TCR beta chain. The data were obtained in a study of blood T cell repertoires in COVID-19. Study-wide background: Specimens from acute and convalescent COVID-19 originated in the United States, Italy and Spain. T cells, B-cell-depleted T cells, or PBMCs provided the cDNA or gDNA that served as material.

As originally analysed: Reference gene primers were amplified, and this amplification served to estimate nucleated cell counts. This table comes from immunoSEQ multiplex PCR, and its TCRdb copy is limited to in-frame clones, with some not included. V and J calls and clone size are as listed in that table; D and trimming were resolved from the DNA. The sample records over 25,000 clones, 91% being singletons. The CDR3 is 18 amino acids. Trimming removed 3 bases from V and 2 bases from J; junction bases left unmatched: 12. Germline V gives CDR1 SGHAT, CDR2 FQNNGV. V is TRBV11-2 and J is TRBJ2-5, with 10 bases that match TRBD1. Sequencing was performed on peripheral blood. This clonotype was sampled from a human donor with active COVID-19. The donor label of this sample is uncertain. CDR3 coding DNA: TGTGCCAGCAGCTTTAAACCTCCGTCGGGACAGGGGCAAGAGACCCAGTACTTC. This translates into CASSFKPPSGQGQETQYF. Based on the CDR3 plus reference TRBV11-2 and TRBJ2-5, the full variable domain is EAGVAQSPRYKIIEKRQSVAFWCNPISGHATLYWYQQILGQGPKLLIQFQNNGVVDDSQLPKDRFSAERLKGVDSTLKIQPAKLEDSAVYLCASSFKPPSGQGQETQYFGPGTRLLVL.